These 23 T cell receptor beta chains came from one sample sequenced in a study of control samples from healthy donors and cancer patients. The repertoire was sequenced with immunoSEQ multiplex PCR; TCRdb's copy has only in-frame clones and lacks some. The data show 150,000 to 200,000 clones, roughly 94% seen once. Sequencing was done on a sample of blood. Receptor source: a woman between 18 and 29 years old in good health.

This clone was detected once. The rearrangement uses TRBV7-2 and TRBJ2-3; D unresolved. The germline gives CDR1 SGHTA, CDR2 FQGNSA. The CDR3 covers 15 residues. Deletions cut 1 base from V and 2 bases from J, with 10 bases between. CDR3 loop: CASSLVGVNTDTQYF. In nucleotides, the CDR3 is TGTGCCAGCAGCTTAGTGGGCGTCAACACAGATACGCAGTATTTT.

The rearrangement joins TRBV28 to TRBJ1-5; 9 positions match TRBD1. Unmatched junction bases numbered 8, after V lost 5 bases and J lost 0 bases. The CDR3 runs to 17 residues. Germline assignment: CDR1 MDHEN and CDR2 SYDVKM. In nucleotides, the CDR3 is TGTGCCAGCAGTATCGGGGACAGGGTGGTTAGCAATCAGCCCCAGCATTTT. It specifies CASSIGDRVVSNQPQHF.

This CDR3 reads CASSLTANSPLHF. CDR3 DNA: TGTGCCAGCAGTTTGACAGCTAATTCACCCCTCCACTTT. The V gene is TRBV6-6, the J gene TRBJ1-6; D is perhaps TRBD1 (5 bases). The CDR3 has 13 amino acids. Germline CDR1 is MNHNY and CDR2 is SVGAGI (reference sequence). With 4 bases removed from V and 6 bases from J, the gap between germline ends came to 7 bases.

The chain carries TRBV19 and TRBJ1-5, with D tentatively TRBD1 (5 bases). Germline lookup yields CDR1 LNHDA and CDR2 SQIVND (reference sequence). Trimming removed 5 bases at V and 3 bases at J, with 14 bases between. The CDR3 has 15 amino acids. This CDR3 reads CASSPQGQINQPQHF. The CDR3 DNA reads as TGTGCCAGTAGTCCCCAGGGCCAGATCAATCAGCCCCAGCATTTT.

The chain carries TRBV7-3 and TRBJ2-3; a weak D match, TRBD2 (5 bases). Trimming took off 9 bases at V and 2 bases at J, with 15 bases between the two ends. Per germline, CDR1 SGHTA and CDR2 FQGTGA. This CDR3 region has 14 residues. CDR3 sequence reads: CASSMARDTDTQYF. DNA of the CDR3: TGTGCCAGTTCTATGGCACGGGACACAGATACGCAGTATTTT.

CDR3 residues: CASSLAGAANTEAFF. CDR3 coding DNA: TGTGCCAGCAGCTTGGCGGGGGCGGCGAACACTGAAGCTTTCTTT. V usage is TRBV5-6 and J usage is TRBJ1-1, with D possibly matching TRBD1 (6 bases). Per the germline V gene, CDR1 is SGHDT and CDR2 is YYEEEE. The CDR3 covers 15 residues. Trimming removed 0 bases at V and 1 base at J, with 10 bases between.

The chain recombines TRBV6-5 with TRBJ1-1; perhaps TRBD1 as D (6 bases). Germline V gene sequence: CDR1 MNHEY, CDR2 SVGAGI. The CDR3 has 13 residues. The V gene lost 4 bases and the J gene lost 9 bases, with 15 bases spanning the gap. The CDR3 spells CASSSLSTGQAFF. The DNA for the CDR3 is TGTGCCAGCAGTTCCCTTTCGACAGGACAAGCTTTCTTT.

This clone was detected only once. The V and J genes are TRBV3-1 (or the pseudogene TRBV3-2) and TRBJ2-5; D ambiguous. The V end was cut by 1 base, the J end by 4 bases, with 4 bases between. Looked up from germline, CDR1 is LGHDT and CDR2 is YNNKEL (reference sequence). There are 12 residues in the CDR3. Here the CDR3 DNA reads TGTGCCAGCAGCCAAGCGGGAGAGACCCAGTACTTC. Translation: CASSQAGETQYF.

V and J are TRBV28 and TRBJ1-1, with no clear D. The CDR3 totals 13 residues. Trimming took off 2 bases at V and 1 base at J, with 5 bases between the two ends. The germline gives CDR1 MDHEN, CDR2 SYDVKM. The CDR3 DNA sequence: TGTGCCAGCAGTTTAGCCTGGAACACTGAAGCTTTCTTT. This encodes CASSLAWNTEAFF. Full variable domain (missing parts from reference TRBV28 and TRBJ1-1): DVKVTQSSRYLVKRTGEKVFLECVQDMDHENMFWYRQDPGLGLRLIYFSYDVKMKEKGDIPEGYSVSREKKERFSLILESASTNQTSMYLCASSLAWNTEAFFGQGTRLTVV.

CDR3 nucleotides: TGTGCCAGCAGTTACTCGGACAGTCTAAACTATGGCTACACCTTC. It is translated as CASSYSDSLNYGYTF. V and J are TRBV6-5 and TRBJ1-2; possible D gene TRBD1, 6 bases. V was cut by 0 bases and J by 2 bases, with 10 bases left in between. Germline assignment: CDR1 MNHEY and CDR2 SVGAGI. This CDR3 spans 15 amino acids.

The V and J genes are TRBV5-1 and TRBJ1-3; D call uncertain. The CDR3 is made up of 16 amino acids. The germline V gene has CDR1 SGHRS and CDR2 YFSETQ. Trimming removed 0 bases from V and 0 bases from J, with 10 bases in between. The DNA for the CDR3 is TGCGCCAGCAGCTTGGCAGTACTAGCCTCTGGAAACACCATATATTTT. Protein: CASSLAVLASGNTIYF.

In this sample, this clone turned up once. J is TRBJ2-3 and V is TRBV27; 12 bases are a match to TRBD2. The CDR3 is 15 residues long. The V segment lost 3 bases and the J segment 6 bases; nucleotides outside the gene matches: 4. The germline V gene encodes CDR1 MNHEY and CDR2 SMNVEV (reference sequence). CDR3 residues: CASSFLAGGLDTQYF. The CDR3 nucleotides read TGTGCCAGCAGTTTCCTAGCGGGAGGGCTGGATACGCAGTATTTT.

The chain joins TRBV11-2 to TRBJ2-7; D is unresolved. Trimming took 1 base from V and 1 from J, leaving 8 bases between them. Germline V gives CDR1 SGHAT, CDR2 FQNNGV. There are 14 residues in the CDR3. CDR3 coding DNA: TGTGCCAGCAGCTTAGGTCCTGGTTCCTACGAGCAGTACTTC. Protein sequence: CASSLGPGSYEQYF.

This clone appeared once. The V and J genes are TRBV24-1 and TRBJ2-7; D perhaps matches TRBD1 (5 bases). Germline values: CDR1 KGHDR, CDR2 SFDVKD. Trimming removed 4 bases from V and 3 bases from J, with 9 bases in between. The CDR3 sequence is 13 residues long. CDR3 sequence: CATSDPDNYEQYF. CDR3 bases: TGTGCCACCAGTGACCCGGACAACTACGAGCAGTACTTC.

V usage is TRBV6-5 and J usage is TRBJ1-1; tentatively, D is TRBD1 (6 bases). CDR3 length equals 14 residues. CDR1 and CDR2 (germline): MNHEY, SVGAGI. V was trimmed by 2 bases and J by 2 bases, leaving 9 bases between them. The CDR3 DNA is TGTGCCAGCAGTTACCAGGGGATTAACACTGAAGCTTTCTTT. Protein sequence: CASSYQGINTEAFF.

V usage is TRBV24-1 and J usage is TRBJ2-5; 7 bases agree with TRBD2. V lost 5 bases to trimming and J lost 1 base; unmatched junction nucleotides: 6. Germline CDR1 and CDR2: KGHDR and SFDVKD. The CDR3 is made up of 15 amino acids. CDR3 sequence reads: CATSALGGGQETQYF. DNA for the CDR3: TGTGCCACCAGTGCTCTGGGCGGGGGCCAAGAGACCCAGTACTTC.

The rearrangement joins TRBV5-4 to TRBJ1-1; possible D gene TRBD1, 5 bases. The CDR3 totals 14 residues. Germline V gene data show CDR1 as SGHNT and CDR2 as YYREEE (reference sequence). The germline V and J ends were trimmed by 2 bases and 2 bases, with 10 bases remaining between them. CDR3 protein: CASSLRGLNTEAFF. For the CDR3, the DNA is TGTGCCAGCAGCTTAAGGGGACTTAACACTGAAGCTTTCTTT. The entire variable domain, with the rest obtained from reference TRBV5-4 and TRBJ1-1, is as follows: ETGVTQSPTHLIKTRGQQVTLRCSSQSGHNTVSWYQQALGQGPQFIFQYYREEENGRGNFPPRFSGLQFPNYSSELNVNALELDDSALYLCASSLRGLNTEAFFGQGTRLTVV.

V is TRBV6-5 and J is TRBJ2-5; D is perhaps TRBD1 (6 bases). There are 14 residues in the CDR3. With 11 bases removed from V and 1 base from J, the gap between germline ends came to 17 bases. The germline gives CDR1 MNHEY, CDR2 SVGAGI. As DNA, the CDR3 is TGTGCCTCCACGGCAGGGGCCTCCCAAGAGACCCAGTACTTC. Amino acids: CASTAGASQETQYF.

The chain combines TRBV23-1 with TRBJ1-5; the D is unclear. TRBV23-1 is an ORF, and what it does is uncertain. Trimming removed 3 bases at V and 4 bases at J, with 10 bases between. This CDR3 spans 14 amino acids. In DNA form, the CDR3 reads TGCGCCAGCAGTCATTTCATCGTAAATCAGCCCCAGCATTTT. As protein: CASSHFIVNQPQHF.

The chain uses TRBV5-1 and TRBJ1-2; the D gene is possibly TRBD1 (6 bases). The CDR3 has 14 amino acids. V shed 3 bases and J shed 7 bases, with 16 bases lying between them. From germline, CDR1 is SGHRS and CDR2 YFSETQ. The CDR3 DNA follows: TGCGCCAGCAGCTCGACAGGTTCCCCTGGTGGCTACACCTTC. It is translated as CASSSTGSPGGYTF. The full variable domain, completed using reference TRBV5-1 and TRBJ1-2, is KAGVTQTPRYLIKTRGQQVTLSCSPISGHRSVSWYQQTPGQGLQFLFEYFSETQRNKGNFPGRFSGRQFSNSRSEMNVSTLELGDSALYLCASSSTGSPGGYTFGSGTRLTVV.

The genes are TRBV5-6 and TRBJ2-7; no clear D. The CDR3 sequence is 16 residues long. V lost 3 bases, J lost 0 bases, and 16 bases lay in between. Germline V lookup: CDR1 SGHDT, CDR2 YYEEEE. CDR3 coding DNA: TGTGCCAGCAGCTGGCGACTTCTGTTCAGCTCCTACGAGCAGTACTTC. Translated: CASSWRLLFSSYEQYF. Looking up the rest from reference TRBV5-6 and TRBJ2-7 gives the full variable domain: DAGVTQSPTHLIKTRGQQVTLRCSPKSGHDTVSWYQQALGQGPQFIFQYYEEEERQRGNFPDRFSGHQFPNYSSELNVNALLLGDSALYLCASSWRLLFSSYEQYFGPGTRLTVT.

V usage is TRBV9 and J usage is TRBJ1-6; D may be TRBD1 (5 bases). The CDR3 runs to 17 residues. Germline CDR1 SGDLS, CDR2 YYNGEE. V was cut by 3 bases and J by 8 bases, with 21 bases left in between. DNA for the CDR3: TGTGCCAGCAGCGGAGAGGGACCGGCAGAAAGATATTCACCCCTCCACTTT. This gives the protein CASSGEGPAERYSPLHF.

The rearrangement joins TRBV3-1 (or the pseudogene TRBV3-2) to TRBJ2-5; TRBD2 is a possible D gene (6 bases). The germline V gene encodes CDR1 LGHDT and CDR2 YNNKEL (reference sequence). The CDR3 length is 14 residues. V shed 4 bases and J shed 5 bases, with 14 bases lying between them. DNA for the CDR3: TGTGCCAGCAGCCCCTCGGGAGTTGGTGAGACCCAGTACTTC. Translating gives CASSPSGVGETQYF.